One and the same sample provided the 9 T cell receptor beta chains below, sequenced in a study of CD8 T cells in ankylosing spondylitis. TCRdb re-analysed the 5' RACE reads in MiXCR, keeping a single row per CDR3 protein. The sample includes roughly 240,000 distinct CDR3 sequences, 30% to 35% of them seen just once. What was sequenced was blood, either unsorted or a sorted T cell fraction (not recorded which). The source is a male donor with ankylosing spondylitis or in good health (not recorded which).

The chain joins TRBV29-1 to TRBJ2-1; 8 positions match TRBD2. Germline CDR1 reads SQVTM; CDR2 reads ANQGSEA. V lost 5 bases and J lost 2; bases outside the gene matches: 2. The CDR3 spans 13 residues. CDR3 bases: TGCAGCGTTCTGCGGGGGGCCTACAATGAGCAGTTCTTC. Protein product: CSVLRGAYNEQFF.

The gene calls are TRBV29-1 and TRBJ2-2; D call uncertain. Germline CDR1 SQVTM, CDR2 ANQGSEA. The CDR3 has 11 residues. V dropped 4 bases and J dropped 3 bases, with 3 bases sitting between them. This chain's CDR3 is CSVGDTGELFF. CDR3 nucleotides: TGCAGCGTTGGGGACACCGGGGAGCTGTTTTTT.

This chain joins TRBV20-1 and TRBJ2-5; D is ambiguous. Deletions cut 1 base from V and 6 bases from J, with 12 bases between. Germline CDR1 DFQATT, CDR2 SNEGSKA (reference sequence). This CDR3 comprises 13 residues. The chain's CDR3 is CSARADGGQTQYF. CDR3 DNA: TGCAGTGCTAGAGCCGACGGTGGACAGACCCAGTACTTC.

V and J are TRBV6-1 and TRBJ1-2; TRBD1 matches 8 bases. This CDR3 spans 14 amino acids. The germline gives CDR1 MNHNS, CDR2 SASEGT. V shed 6 bases, J shed 4 bases, and the junction held 7 bases outside the gene matches. DNA for the CDR3: TGTGCCAGCAGGCCTCCAGGGGGCGTCTATGGCTACACCTTC. It codes for CASRPPGGVYGYTF.

The rearrangement uses TRBV6-5 and TRBJ1-1, with TRBD1 matching 9 bases. Germline values: CDR1 MNHEY, CDR2 SVGAGI. The J segment lost 7 bases and the V segment lost 6 bases, leaving 15 bases of the junction unmatched. The CDR3 loop spans 16 amino acids. Here the CDR3 reads CASRSSAGTGWNEAFF. CDR3 DNA: TGTGCCAGCAGATCCTCGGCCGGGACAGGGTGGAATGAAGCTTTCTTT.

The chain carries TRBV13 and TRBJ2-7; D might be TRBD2 (6 bases). CDR1 is PRHDT, CDR2 FYEKMQ, per germline (reference sequence). The CDR3 loop spans 16 amino acids. The V end lost 4 bases, the J end lost 0 bases, and 16 bases lay between the germline ends. The CDR3 coding sequence is TGTGCCAGCAGCTCACCGGGACTCAAGAGCTCCTACGAGCAGTACTTC. Translated, it gives CASSSPGLKSSYEQYF.

This clonotype has just a few counts. The V and J genes are TRBV10-3 and TRBJ2-7, with 8 bases identical to TRBD1. CDR1 ENHRY and CDR2 SYGVKD come from the germline V gene. The length of the CDR3 is 14 residues. V was pared by 8 bases and J by 2 bases, with 8 bases of the junction left unmatched. Here the CDR3 reads CAIGQRDRPYEQYF. For the CDR3, the DNA is TGTGCCATCGGCCAACGGGACAGGCCCTACGAGCAGTACTTC.

The chain combines TRBV5-1 with TRBJ2-1; D remains ambiguous. CDR3 length: 12 residues. Looked up from germline, CDR1 is SGHRS and CDR2 is YFSETQ. The ends were cut back, 0 bases at V and 7 bases at J, with 5 bases in the middle. The CDR3 reads CASSLDANEQFF. The CDR3 DNA sequence: TGCGCCAGCAGCTTGGACGCGAATGAGCAGTTCTTC.

The chain links TRBV6-2 or TRBV6-3 to TRBJ2-2, with 8 positions matching TRBD1. The V and J ends lost 8 bases and 2 bases, in that order; junction bases with no gene match: 4. The CDR3 runs 14 residues. The V gene's germline CDR1 is MNHEY and CDR2 SVGEGT. The CDR3 loop reads CASEGQANTGELFF. The CDR3 DNA sequence: TGTGCCAGCGAGGGACAGGCTAACACCGGGGAGCTGTTTTTT.